Below are 27 T cell receptor beta chains sequenced from a single sample in a study of cytotoxic CD8 clonotypes in ibrutinib-treated CLL. Clones were read by immunoSEQ multiplex PCR, and TCRdb kept only the in-frame ones, dropping some. This table holds about 300,000 clones, roughly three quarters found once. Sequenced here: PBMCs, sampled at disease progression, from a patient treated with ibrutinib. The source is a human donor with chronic lymphocytic leukemia.

This clone turned up a few times. The gene calls are TRBV28 and TRBJ2-7; D could derive from TRBD1 or TRBD2 (5 bases each). V shed 1 base and J shed 5 bases, with 18 bases lying between them. The V gene's germline CDR1 is MDHEN and CDR2 SYDVKM. The CDR3 extends over 16 amino acids. In DNA, the CDR3 is TGTGCCAGCAGTTTATCGCCCCCCGCTCGAGGGGACGAGCAGTACTTC. It codes for CASSLSPPARGDEQYF.

The chain joins TRBV6-1 to TRBJ1-2; perhaps TRBD1 as D (6 bases). V lost 6 bases to trimming and J lost 5 bases, with 19 bases between them. Germline V gene lookup returns CDR1 MNHNS and CDR2 SASEGT. This CDR3 contains 15 residues. CDR3 loop: CASRRTGTVGYGYTF. The CDR3 DNA follows: TGTGCCAGCAGACGCACAGGGACGGTGGGTTATGGCTACACCTTC.

The chain combines TRBV12-2 with TRBJ2-7; TRBD1, the D gene given by the table, was not confirmed from the DNA. TRBV12-2 is a listed pseudogene. The CDR3 is 16 amino acids. The CDR3 coding sequence is TGTGCAAGTCGTCCCCAGGGGCGTGGCAGGGGCTACGAGCAGTACTTC. Residues: CASRPQGRGRGYEQYF.

J is TRBJ1-3 and V is TRBV6-1, with D hard to call. Germline CDR1 MNHNS, CDR2 SASEGT. The V gene lost 2 bases and the J gene lost 4 bases, with 6 bases spanning the gap. The CDR3 sequence is 13 residues long. In nucleotides, the CDR3 is TGTGCCAGCAGTGAAATGGGCGGAAACACCATATATTTT. Its translation is CASSEMGGNTIYF.

This clone occurred a few times. The sample contains more than one DNA sequence encoding this CDR3. This rearrangement joins TRBV7-9 to TRBJ2-7; 8 nucleotides match TRBD1. V shed 2 bases, J shed 3 bases, and the junction held 0 bases outside the gene matches. CDR3 length equals 13 residues. The germline CDR1 and CDR2 sequences are SEHNR and FQNEAQ (reference sequence). The CDR3 nucleotides are TGTGCCAGCAGCTTAACAGGGGGCTACGAGCAGTACTTC. This encodes CASSLTGGYEQYF.

This sequence joins TRBV9 and TRBJ2-4; 7 bases agree with TRBD2. CDR1 is SGDLS, CDR2 YYNGEE, per germline. Germline trimming cut 7 bases from V and 6 bases from J; bases unmatched to any gene: 7. The CDR3 runs 13 residues. CDR3 region: CASGSGLGNIQYF. The CDR3 DNA follows: TGTGCCAGCGGTAGCGGGCTGGGAAACATTCAGTACTTC.

J is TRBJ1-2 and V is TRBV6-6; D is unclear. Deletions cut 6 bases from V and 8 bases from J, with 13 bases between. Germline lookup yields CDR1 MNHNY and CDR2 SVGAGI (reference sequence). The CDR3 contains 12 residues. Here the CDR3 DNA reads TGTGCCAGCAGGTTGCAGGCTGGGGGCTACACCTTC. Amino acid sequence: CASRLQAGGYTF.

The rearrangement joins TRBV6-4 to TRBJ1-5; D remains unclear. The CDR3 consists of 14 residues. Trimming took 5 bases from V and 5 from J, leaving 13 bases between them. The germline V gene has CDR1 MRHNA and CDR2 SNTAGT. The CDR3 region has the DNA TGTGCCAGCAGTAGGGCAGCGCTATATCAGCCCCAGCATTTT. Protein product: CASSRAALYQPQHF.

The chain has TRBV1 and TRBJ1-6; the table gives TRBD1 as D, unverified against the DNA. TRBV1 is assigned pseudogene status. The CDR3 is 16 amino acids. CDR3: CTSSQERTGDNSPLHF. CDR3 DNA sequence: TGCACCAGCAGCCAAGAACGGACAGGGGATAATTCACCCCTCCACTTT.

The V gene is TRBV28, the J gene TRBJ2-6; D is possibly TRBD2 (5 bases). CDR3 size: 19 residues. Trimming removed 7 bases at V and 0 bases at J, with 22 bases between. Germline CDR1 is MDHEN and CDR2 is SYDVKM. The chain's CDR3 is CASTDGRALLSSGANVLTF. The DNA of the CDR3 is TGTGCCAGCACCGATGGGCGGGCCCTTCTCAGCTCTGGGGCCAACGTCCTGACTTTC.

The DNA for the CDR3 is TGTGCCAGCAGCTTATCCCTCTTGACAGGATCCTACGAGCAGTACTTC. Amino acid sequence: CASSLSLLTGSYEQYF. The chain recombines TRBV7-6 with TRBJ2-7, with D possibly being TRBD1 (6 bases). CDR3 size: 16 residues. Germline V CDR1 and CDR2: SGHVS, FNYEAQ. V was pared by 2 bases and J by 1 base, with 15 bases between. Full variable domain (remainder filled in from reference TRBV7-6 and TRBJ2-7): GAGVSQSPRYKVTKRGQDVALRCDPISGHVSLYWYRQALGQGPEFLTYFNYEAQQDKSGLPNDRFSAERPEGSISTLTIQRTEQRDSAMYRCASSLSLLTGSYEQYFGPGTRLTVT.

The chain employs TRBV7-3 and TRBJ1-1, with unresolved D. Trimming shortened V by 2 bases and J by 1 base, and 5 bases separated the two germline ends. Germline lookup yields CDR1 SGHTA and CDR2 FQGTGA. The CDR3 covers 13 residues. CDR3 amino acids: CASSLSWNTEAFF. As DNA, the CDR3 is TGTGCCAGCAGCTTATCCTGGAACACTGAAGCTTTCTTT.

The J gene is TRBJ1-5, the V gene TRBV9; D unresolved. V dropped 7 bases and J dropped 2 bases, with 7 bases sitting between them. Germline assignment: CDR1 SGDLS and CDR2 YYNGEE. The CDR3 is 12 residues long. CDR3 nucleotide sequence: TGTGCCAGCGGTGGGGGCAATCAGCCCCAGCATTTT. It specifies CASGGGNQPQHF.

The chain uses TRBV11-2 and TRBJ2-5; D call uncertain. Deletions cut 4 bases from V and 7 bases from J, with 10 bases between. Germline V lookup: CDR1 SGHAT, CDR2 FQNNGV. This CDR3 has 12 residues. The CDR3 DNA sequence: TGTGCCAGCAGCTCCCAGAGTTGGACCCAGTACTTC. Amino acid sequence: CASSSQSWTQYF.

The genes are TRBV27 and TRBJ1-4, with 7 bases fitting TRBD1. The CDR3 is 14 amino acids. The V gene end was trimmed by 1 base and the J gene end by 8 bases; junction bases not matched to a gene: 4. Germline CDR1 is MNHEY and CDR2 is SMNVEV (reference sequence). CDR3 region: CASSLFSGGEKLFF. The CDR3 DNA follows: TGTGCCAGCAGTTTATTTTCAGGGGGAGAAAAACTGTTTTTT.

This sequence joins TRBV9 and TRBJ2-5; D unclear. The CDR3 spans 15 residues. V gave up 1 base and J gave up 0 bases, with 10 bases separating them. Germline V lookup: CDR1 SGDLS, CDR2 YYNGEE. CDR3 amino acids: CASSVSAAYQETQYF. The CDR3 DNA sequence: TGTGCCAGCAGCGTATCAGCTGCGTACCAAGAGACCCAGTACTTC.

The V gene is TRBV29-1, the J gene TRBJ2-3; 10 nucleotides align to TRBD2. With 7 bases clipped from V and 5 bases from J, the junction kept 6 bases outside the gene matches. The CDR3 totals 13 residues. CDR1 and CDR2 from the germline V gene are SQVTM and ANQGSEA. In DNA form, the CDR3 reads TGCAGCGCCAGCAGCGGGAGGGTAGATACGCAGTATTTT. Encoded protein: CSASSGRVDTQYF.

The rearrangement joins TRBV27 to TRBJ2-7; 7 bases are a match to TRBD2. Trimming cost V 3 bases and J 4 bases; bases outside gene matches: 3. Germline assignment: CDR1 MNHEY and CDR2 SMNVEV (reference sequence). CDR3 length: 13 amino acids. CDR3 nucleotides: TGTGCCAGCAGTTTGCCGGGGGGATACGAGCAGTACTTC. Translated, it gives CASSLPGGYEQYF.

V gene TRBV5-1 combines with J gene TRBJ2-3; 9 bases are shared with TRBD2. The CDR3 totals 15 residues. Germline V gene sequence: CDR1 SGHRS, CDR2 YFSETQ. V was pared by 0 bases and J by 6 bases, with 5 bases of the junction left unmatched. The CDR3, as DNA: TGCGCCAGCAGCTTGGAAGCGGGAGGAGGGGATACGCAGTATTTT. Translation gives CASSLEAGGGDTQYF. Together with reference TRBV5-1 and TRBJ2-3, the CDR3 gives the full variable domain: KAGVTQTPRYLIKTRGQQVTLSCSPISGHRSVSWYQQTPGQGLQFLFEYFSETQRNKGNFPGRFSGRQFSNSRSEMNVSTLELGDSALYLCASSLEAGGGDTQYFGPGTRLTVL.

This clone was seen once. CDR3 nucleotide sequence: TGTGCCAGCAGCGCCTCCTACAGCGGGGGAGCCCCTTATGAGCAGTACTTC. Residues: CASSASYSGGAPYEQYF. The chain employs TRBV7-6 and TRBJ2-7; TRBD2 aligns across 8 bases. Germline lookup yields CDR1 SGHVS and CDR2 FNYEAQ. With 5 bases clipped from V and 7 bases from J, the junction kept 19 bases outside the gene matches. This CDR3 has 17 residues.

This clone was seen a handful of times. The chain recombines TRBV6-5 with TRBJ1-2; D perhaps matches TRBD1 (6 bases). V shed 5 bases and J shed 0 bases, with 13 bases lying between them. Germline loops: CDR1 MNHEY, CDR2 SVGAGI. The CDR3 length is 15 residues. The DNA for the CDR3 is TGTGCCAGCAGTCTCCAAGGGGGGGCTAACTATGGCTACACCTTC. It translates to CASSLQGGANYGYTF.

V gene TRBV25-1 combines with J gene TRBJ2-7, with D possibly matching TRBD2 (5 bases). Germline V gives CDR1 MGHDK, CDR2 SYGVNS. The V end was cut by 1 base, the J end by 1 base, with 14 bases between. CDR3 length equals 16 residues. The CDR3 spells CASSELGGSGSYEQYF. The CDR3 DNA sequence: TGTGCCAGCAGTGAATTAGGTGGTTCGGGGTCCTACGAGCAGTACTTC.

The chain joins TRBV5-6 to TRBJ1-2, with D uncertain. The ends were cut back, 2 bases at V and 5 bases at J, with 10 bases in the middle. Germline V CDR1 and CDR2: SGHDT, YYEEEE. This CDR3 is built from 13 residues. The CDR3 reads CASSFEGGYGYTF. In DNA, the CDR3 is TGTGCCAGCAGCTTCGAGGGAGGGTATGGCTACACCTTC. Full variable domain (missing parts from reference TRBV5-6 and TRBJ1-2): DAGVTQSPTHLIKTRGQQVTLRCSPKSGHDTVSWYQQALGQGPQFIFQYYEEEERQRGNFPDRFSGHQFPNYSSELNVNALLLGDSALYLCASSFEGGYGYTFGSGTRLTVV.

This clone was seen a few times. The V gene is TRBV6-5, the J gene TRBJ1-2; D remains unclear. From germline, CDR1 is MNHEY and CDR2 SVGAGI. Trimming stripped 2 bases from V and 6 bases from J, with 13 bases between. The CDR3 length is 14 residues. CDR3 amino acids: CASSYVGGWDGYTF. In nucleotides, the CDR3 is TGTGCCAGCAGTTACGTGGGAGGATGGGATGGCTACACCTTC.

This chain links TRBV18 with TRBJ2-7; 11 bases match TRBD2. The CDR3 contains 15 residues. Germline values: CDR1 KGHSH, CDR2 LQKENI. V gave up 2 bases and J gave up 5 bases; unmatched junction bases: 5. The CDR3 coding sequence is TGTGCCAGCTCACCATCACTAGCGGGAGTTAACGAGCAGTACTTC. Translating it yields CASSPSLAGVNEQYF.

V and J are TRBV4-3 and TRBJ2-3, with 8 bases aligning to TRBD2. V lost 2 bases and J lost 5; bases outside the gene matches: 6. The CDR3 has 15 residues. CDR1 and CDR2 from the germline V gene are LGHNA and YSLEER. For the CDR3, the DNA is TGCGCCAGCAGCCAATCGGAGCGGGAGCAAGATACGCAGTATTTT. Amino acids: CASSQSEREQDTQYF.

The genes are TRBV6-5 and TRBJ1-6, with TRBD1 as a possible D gene (6 bases). The CDR3 loop spans 12 amino acids. Looked up from germline, CDR1 is MNHEY and CDR2 is SVGAGI. The V end was cut by 7 bases, the J end by 10 bases, with 11 bases between. CDR3 nucleotide sequence: TGTGCCAGCAAACAGGGTGGCTCACCCCTCCACTTT. Protein sequence: CASKQGGSPLHF.